The 21 T cell receptor beta chains below were found in one sample sequenced in a study of breast tumors, draining lymph nodes, adjacent tissues. Axillary draining lymph nodes of breast cancer patients supplied the node samples. TCRdb itself ran the multiplex PCR reads through MiXCR, one entry per CDR3 protein. The sample has fewer than 200,000 distinct CDR3 sequences; approximately 30% are singletons. The sequenced sample was axillary lymph node tissue. The receptors were gathered from a female donor with breast cancer. Some clones in this sample may be carry-over from other donors' samples.

This clonotype appeared many times. This sequence joins TRBV12-3 or TRBV12-4 and TRBJ1-2, with D possibly TRBD1 on 6 matching bases. Trimming took off 6 bases at V and 1 base at J, with 21 bases between the two ends. The CDR3 has 17 residues. CDR3 residues: CASSLRLTGQINYGYTF. For the CDR3, the DNA is TGTGCCAGCAGCCTACGACTAACAGGGCAAATTAACTATGGCTACACCTTC.

In the case of this clonotype: A much larger clone differs from this one at a single base, so this may be a read error. The chain couples TRBV2 to TRBJ2-4; D is perhaps TRBD1 (6 bases). Trimming cost V 5 bases and J 8 bases, with 13 bases left between them. Germline assignment: CDR1 SNHLY and CDR2 FYNNEI. This CDR3 is 13 amino acids long. The CDR3 is CASSYRVLDIQYF. CDR3 in DNA: TGTGCCAGCAGTTACAGGGTATTGGACATTCAGTACTTC. Full variable domain (missing parts from reference TRBV2 and TRBJ2-4): EPEVTQTPSHQVTQMGQEVILRCVPISNHLYFYWYRQILGQKVEFLVSFYNNEISEKSEIFDDQFSVERPDGSNFTLKIRSTKLEDSAMYFCASSYRVLDIQYFGAGTRLSVL.

This clonotype was counted a few times. CDR3 sequence reads: CASSYGRMDRGPYGYTF. DNA of the CDR3: TGTGCCAGCAGTTACGGTAGGATGGACAGGGGACCTTATGGCTACACCTTC. This chain connects TRBV6-2 or TRBV6-3 to TRBJ1-2; 9 bases line up with TRBD1. V lost 2 bases to trimming and J lost 5 bases; unmatched junction nucleotides: 12. CDR3 length equals 17 residues. The germline CDR1 and CDR2 sequences are MNHEY and SVGEGT.

In its sample, this clonotype was seen many times. The chain combines TRBV25-1 with TRBJ1-1; D gene unclear. The CDR3 is made up of 16 amino acids. Germline V gene sequence: CDR1 MGHDK, CDR2 SYGVNS. V lost 2 bases to trimming and J lost 3 bases, with 16 bases between them. This CDR3 reads CASSEVGVGSDTEAFF. DNA for the CDR3: TGTGCCAGCAGTGAAGTCGGTGTAGGGTCGGACACTGAAGCTTTCTTT.

This clonotype was counted at least ten times. This sequence joins TRBV20-1 and TRBJ1-2, with unresolved D. The V and J ends lost 3 bases and 8 bases respectively, with 10 bases between them. Per the germline V gene, CDR1 is DFQATT and CDR2 is SNEGSKA (reference sequence). The CDR3 covers 11 residues. CDR3 nucleotides: TGCAGTGCTAGGGAGATGAACGGCTACACCTTC. Its translation: CSAREMNGYTF.

This clonotype was seen repeatedly, ten times or more. The V and J genes are TRBV20-1 and TRBJ2-5, with TRBD2 identical over 7 bases. The CDR3 runs to 16 residues. The V and J ends lost 0 bases and 1 base, in that order; junction bases with no gene match: 8. Germline values: CDR1 DFQATT, CDR2 SNEGSKA (reference sequence). CDR3 DNA sequence: TGCAGTGCTAGAGATGGGCAAGCGGGGATCCAAGAGACCCAGTACTTC. Encoded protein: CSARDGQAGIQETQYF.

The chain couples TRBV3-1 to TRBJ2-1; D may be TRBD2 (6 bases). Per germline, CDR1 LGHDT and CDR2 YNNKEL (reference sequence). Trimming took 1 base from V and 15 from J, leaving 16 bases between them. The CDR3 runs 13 residues. In nucleotides, the CDR3 is TGTGCCAGCAGCCAAGTCGGCGGGAAAGACGGGTTCTTC. Its protein is CASSQVGGKDGFF.

The sample holds many counts of this clonotype. The chain is built from TRBV5-8 and TRBJ2-2, with 7 bases aligning to TRBD2. The V segment lost 2 bases and the J segment 6 bases; nucleotides outside the gene matches: 7. CDR1 is SGHTS, CDR2 YDEGEE, per germline. CDR3 length equals 15 residues. The CDR3 DNA is TGTGCCAGCAGCTTATGGGGGGGGGTTTCCGGGGAGCTGTTTTTT. Protein: CASSLWGGVSGELFF.

For this clonotype: A much more abundant neighbour one base away suggests this may be a read error. This CDR3 fails to terminate in the conserved phenylalanine or tryptophan, so it likely reflects a read error. This rearrangement joins TRBV12-3 or TRBV12-4 to TRBJ2-7; a weak D match, TRBD1 (6 bases). V was cut by 3 bases and J by 1 base, with 10 bases left in between. This CDR3 comprises 14 residues. The CDR3 is CASSFHRESYEQYL. CDR3 bases: TGTGCCAGCAGTTTCCACAGGGAATCCTACGAGCAGTACCTC.

This clonotype was observed at least ten times. The V gene is TRBV11-2, the J gene TRBJ2-7; TRBD1 aligns across 8 bases. This CDR3 has 14 residues. The V gene's germline CDR1 is SGHAT and CDR2 FQNNGV. The ends lost 0 bases at V and 12 bases at J; junction bases unmatched: 10. The CDR3 DNA follows: TGTGCCAGCAGCTTAGATCTCGGACAGGGAATACTGTACTTC. Protein product: CASSLDLGQGILYF.

This clonotype has a handful of counts. The rearrangement links TRBV9 to TRBJ1-1; no firm D call. The V and J ends lost 5 bases and 2 bases respectively, with 7 bases between them. Looked up from germline, CDR1 is SGDLS and CDR2 is YYNGEE. There are 12 residues in the CDR3. DNA of the CDR3: TGTGCCAGCAGTACACTTAACACTGAAGCTTTCTTT. Its protein product is CASSTLNTEAFF.

As concerns this clonotype: Since no conserved phenylalanine or tryptophan closes the CDR3, a read error is the likely cause. No DNA is shown, since the ends of the CDR3 on it are uncertain; the CDR3 is the one TCRdb lists. This chain links TRBV5-4 with TRBJ1-3. The CDR3 has 9 residues if both end residues are counted. Germline-derived CDR1 and CDR2 are SGHNT and YYREEE (reference sequence). The chain's CDR3 is CASRSGLIT.

Regarding this clonotype: The CDR3 does not end in the conserved phenylalanine or tryptophan, so this is likely a read error. Because the CDR3's place on the DNA is in doubt, the DNA is left out and the CDR3 is given as listed by TCRdb. This chain connects TRBV12-3 or TRBV12-4 to TRBJ2-5; TRBD1 was called by the table and not checked on the DNA. The CDR3 has 16 residues if both end residues are counted. This chain's CDR3 is CASSLVGQGQGYTFGS.

The chain links TRBV11-2 to TRBJ2-2, with 10 nucleotides matching TRBD1. The trim removed 2 bases at V and 4 bases at J, leaving 4 bases unmatched. Per germline, CDR1 SGHAT and CDR2 FQNNGV. The CDR3 runs 16 residues. CDR3 amino acids: CASSLKDRGRTGELFF. For the CDR3, the DNA is TGTGCCAGCAGCTTAAAAGACAGGGGGCGCACCGGGGAGCTGTTTTTT. Based on the CDR3 plus reference TRBV11-2 and TRBJ2-2, the full variable domain is EAGVAQSPRYKIIEKRQSVAFWCNPISGHATLYWYQQILGQGPKLLIQFQNNGVVDDSQLPKDRFSAERLKGVDSTLKIQPAKLEDSAVYLCASSLKDRGRTGELFFGEGSRLTVL.

This clonotype turned up a few times. The rearrangement links TRBV6-5 to TRBJ2-1; the match to TRBD2 covers 11 bases. The length of the CDR3 is 17 residues. With 0 bases clipped from V and 4 bases from J, the junction kept 5 bases outside the gene matches. Germline CDR1 and CDR2: MNHEY and SVGAGI. The CDR3 region has the DNA TGTGCCAGCAGTTACTCCCCGACTAGCGGGGTATACAATGAGCAGTTCTTC. This translates into CASSYSPTSGVYNEQFF.

V gene TRBV18 combines with J gene TRBJ1-1; no firm D call. Trimming shortened V by 6 bases and J by 4 bases, and 18 bases separated the two germline ends. This CDR3 contains 15 residues. CDR1 is KGHSH, CDR2 LQKENI, per germline. Here the CDR3 DNA reads TGTGCCAGCTCTTTCGATAGGGTTTCATCCACTGAAGCTTTCTTT. It encodes CASSFDRVSSTEAFF. Drawing the rest from reference TRBV18 and TRBJ1-1, the complete variable domain is NAGVMQNPRHLVRRRGQEARLRCSPMKGHSHVYWYRQLPEEGLKFMVYLQKENIIDESGMPKERFSAEFPKEGPSILRIQQVVRGDSAAYFCASSFDRVSSTEAFFGQGTRLTVV.

This clonotype was seen many times. This rearrangement joins TRBV30 to TRBJ1-4, with D uncertain. Germline values: CDR1 GTSNPN, CDR2 SVGIG (reference sequence). Trimming cost V 0 bases and J 4 bases, with 12 bases left between them. The CDR3 has 15 amino acids. Written as DNA, the CDR3 is TGTGCCTGGAGTGTGATTGGCAGCTATAATGAAAAACTGTTTTTT. Translation: CAWSVIGSYNEKLFF.

This clonotype was seen only a few times. CDR3: CASTPQRRSSYEQYF. The CDR3 DNA is TGTGCCAGCACACCACAGCGGCGTAGCTCCTACGAGCAGTACTTC. The chain employs TRBV6-1 and TRBJ2-7; weak D call: TRBD2 (5 bases). This CDR3 is built from 15 residues. Germline V gene sequence: CDR1 MNHNS, CDR2 SASEGT. The ends were cut back, 7 bases at V and 0 bases at J, with 16 bases in the middle.

This clonotype occurred many times. The chain couples TRBV6-1 to TRBJ2-5, with 8 positions matching TRBD1. This CDR3 has 16 amino acids. V dropped 1 base and J dropped 2; count of bases not matched to a gene: 6. The germline V gene encodes CDR1 MNHNS and CDR2 SASEGT. This chain's CDR3 is CASSEEGTGSQETQYF. For the CDR3, the DNA is TGTGCCAGCAGTGAAGAGGGGACAGGTAGTCAAGAGACCCAGTACTTC.

This clonotype was observed many times. One base away lies a much larger clone, so this may be a sequencing read error. In nucleotides, the CDR3 is TGCGCCAGCAGCACCGGGACAGGGAATCACCCCCAGCATTTT. It encodes CASSTGTGNHPQHF. The chain combines TRBV5-1 with TRBJ1-5, with 9 bases identical to TRBD1. CDR1 and CDR2 (germline): SGHRS, YFSETQ. There are 14 residues in the CDR3.

The sample holds one count of this clonotype. The rearrangement joins TRBV12-3 or TRBV12-4 to TRBJ1-4; the match to TRBD1 covers 7 bases. The trim removed 3 bases at V and 5 bases at J, leaving 3 bases unmatched. The CDR3 consists of 14 residues. CDR3 loop: CASSLGRGNEKLFF. The CDR3 DNA reads TGTGCCAGCAGTTTGGGCAGGGGGAATGAAAAACTGTTTTTT.